The clone carrying this T cell receptor (beta chain) has just a few counts. Antigen unknown. In TCRdb, the 5' RACE reads were re-called with MiXCR into one record per CDR3 protein. This table holds around 50,000 distinct CDR3 sequences, approximately 27% found once. Overall study results and limits: The TCR gene usage of tumor memory CD4+ T cells clustered together with blood and lymph node memory CD4+ cells and with lymph node naive CD4+ cells.

This CDR3 comprises 16 residues. Germline CDR1 is SGHRS and CDR2 is YFSETQ. V was pared by 2 bases and J by 0 bases, with 11 bases between. Cells sorted as Tregs were CD4+, CD25+ and CD127-/low. The material sequenced was tumor-infiltrating Tregs sorted from the breast tumor. This receptor was taken from a female donor with breast cancer. V and J are TRBV5-1 and TRBJ1-4; maybe TRBD1 (5 bases). The CDR3 protein is CASSFEGISTNEKLFF. CDR3 in DNA: TGCGCCAGCAGCTTTGAGGGGATATCAACTAATGAAAAACTGTTTTTT. Variable domain in full (rest from reference TRBV5-1 and TRBJ1-4): KAGVTQTPRYLIKTRGQQVTLSCSPISGHRSVSWYQQTPGQGLQFLFEYFSETQRNKGNFPGRFSGRQFSNSRSEMNVSTLELGDSALYLCASSFEGISTNEKLFFGSGTQLSVL.